One sample yielded the 8 T cell receptor beta chains listed below, sequenced in a study of preoperative IRX-2 immunotherapy in early breast cancer. Assay used: immunoSEQ multiplex PCR; TCRdb lists only in-frame clones, some missing. This repertoire shows under 6,000 clones, almost 75% found once; its top ten account for about 14%. The treatment is: preoperative locoregional IRX-2 cytokine immunotherapy. The sequences come from tumor tissue, collected before IRX-2 immunotherapy. These receptors came from a human donor with breast cancer.

In nucleotides, the CDR3 is TGTGCCACCAGCAGAGATTGGCAGGGAGTCCACGAGCAGTACTTC. It yields the protein CATSRDWQGVHEQYF. The chain is built from TRBV15 and TRBJ2-7; D may match TRBD1 or TRBD2 (5 bases each). Germline CDR1 reads LNHNV; CDR2 reads YYDKDF (reference sequence). CDR3 length: 15 residues. With 0 bases removed from V and 5 bases from J, the gap between germline ends came to 14 bases.

The chain is built from TRBV4-1 and TRBJ2-4; TRBD1 matches 7 bases. Germline CDR1 reads MGHRA; CDR2 reads YSYEKL. The CDR3 is 15 amino acids. The V segment lost 0 bases and the J segment 8 bases; nucleotides outside the gene matches: 7. The CDR3 coding sequence is TGCGCCAGCAGCCAAGATAAAGCAGGGGGTTACATTCAGTACTTC. Its translation is CASSQDKAGGYIQYF.

V gene TRBV6-8 combines with J gene TRBJ2-3; D ambiguous. Trimming shortened V by 0 bases and J by 3 bases, and 13 bases separated the two germline ends. Germline assignment: CDR1 MNHGY and CDR2 SAAAGT. The CDR3 is made up of 16 amino acids. DNA of the CDR3: TGTGCCAGCAGTTACTCTCCCCTCGTTTGGACAGATACGCAGTATTTT. Amino acid sequence: CASSYSPLVWTDTQYF.

This sequence joins TRBV18 and TRBJ1-5, with D unresolved. This CDR3 is 15 amino acids long. CDR1 is KGHSH, CDR2 LQKENI, per germline. The V end was cut by 4 bases, the J end by 2 bases, with 12 bases between. The CDR3 spells CASSRSDGGNQPQHF. In DNA form, the CDR3 reads TGTGCCAGCTCACGGTCAGACGGAGGCAATCAGCCCCAGCATTTT.

This chain uses TRBV19 with TRBJ2-3; no reliable D call. The CDR3 length is 12 residues. Germline V gene sequence: CDR1 LNHDA, CDR2 SQIVND (reference sequence). V gave up 3 bases and J gave up 6 bases, with 7 bases separating them. CDR3 sequence (DNA): TGTGCCAGTAGTATGGTCGTGGATACGCAGTATTTT. It codes for CASSMVVDTQYF.

The genes are TRBV18 and TRBJ2-5; tentative D call: TRBD2 (6 bases). The CDR3 is made up of 13 amino acids. The V end was cut by 6 bases, the J end by 1 base, with 9 bases between. Germline V lookup: CDR1 KGHSH, CDR2 LQKENI. CDR3 residues: CASSQGGQETQYF. CDR3 nucleotide sequence: TGTGCCAGCTCGCAGGGAGGCCAAGAGACCCAGTACTTC.

The chain uses TRBV7-1 and TRBJ1-4; possibly TRBD1 for D (6 bases). Being an ORF, TRBV7-1 has a function that is uncertain. CDR3 length: 13 residues. The V end lost 8 bases, the J end lost 3 bases, and 10 bases lay between the germline ends. The CDR3 DNA sequence: TGTGCCAGCCGAGGGGGACCTAATGAAAAACTGTTTTTT. It translates to CASRGGPNEKLFF.

V and J are TRBV19 and TRBJ1-5; D remains unclear. Germline CDR1 reads LNHDA; CDR2 reads SQIVND (reference sequence). Trimming removed 6 bases from V and 0 bases from J, with 18 bases in between. CDR3 length equals 17 residues. CDR3 nucleotide sequence: TGTGCCAGTAGAACCGAACCTCGGTCCTATAGCAATCAGCCCCAGCATTTT. This gives the protein CASRTEPRSYSNQPQHF.